This T cell receptor beta chain appears in the sequencing data of a study of blood T cell repertoires in COVID-19. Study-wide context: The samples span acute and convalescent COVID-19 from the United States, Italy and Spain.

Followed over time, Seattle patients had been enrolled while infection was active. The authors' processing: Estimation of nucleated cell counts relied on the amplification of reference gene primers. Some clones are missing from TCRdb's copy, which holds only in-frame ones; the method was immunoSEQ multiplex PCR. That table gives V, J and clone size, and the DNA gave D and trimming. The data hold about 260,000 clones, with approximately 89% observed a single time. The germline CDR1 and CDR2 sequences are MNHEY and SVGAGI. The CDR3 length is 15 residues. V lost 0 bases to trimming and J lost 2 bases, with 10 bases between them.

The source is a woman between 65 and 79 years old with COVID-19, enrolled during active disease. Sequenced input: peripheral blood. The rearrangement joins TRBV6-5 to TRBJ1-1, with D unclear. As DNA, the CDR3 is TGTGCCAGCAGTTACTCCGCTAATACTAACACTGAAGCTTTCTTT. This gives the protein CASSYSANTNTEAFF.